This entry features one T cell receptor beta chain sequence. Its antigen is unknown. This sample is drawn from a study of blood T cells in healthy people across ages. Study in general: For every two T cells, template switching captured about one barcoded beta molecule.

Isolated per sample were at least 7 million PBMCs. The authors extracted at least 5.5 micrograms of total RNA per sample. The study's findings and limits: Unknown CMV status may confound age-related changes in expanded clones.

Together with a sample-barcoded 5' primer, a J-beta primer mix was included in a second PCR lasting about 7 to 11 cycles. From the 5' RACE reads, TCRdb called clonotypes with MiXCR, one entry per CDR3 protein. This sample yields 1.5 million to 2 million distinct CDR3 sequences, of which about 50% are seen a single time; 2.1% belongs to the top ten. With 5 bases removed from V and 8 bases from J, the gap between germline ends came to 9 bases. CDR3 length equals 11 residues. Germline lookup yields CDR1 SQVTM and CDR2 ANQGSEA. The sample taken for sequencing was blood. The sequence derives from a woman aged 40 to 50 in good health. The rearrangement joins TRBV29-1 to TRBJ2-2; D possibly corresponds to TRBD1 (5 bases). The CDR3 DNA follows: TGCAGCGTTTCCAGGGTGGGGGAGCTGTTTTTT. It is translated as CSVSRVGELFF.